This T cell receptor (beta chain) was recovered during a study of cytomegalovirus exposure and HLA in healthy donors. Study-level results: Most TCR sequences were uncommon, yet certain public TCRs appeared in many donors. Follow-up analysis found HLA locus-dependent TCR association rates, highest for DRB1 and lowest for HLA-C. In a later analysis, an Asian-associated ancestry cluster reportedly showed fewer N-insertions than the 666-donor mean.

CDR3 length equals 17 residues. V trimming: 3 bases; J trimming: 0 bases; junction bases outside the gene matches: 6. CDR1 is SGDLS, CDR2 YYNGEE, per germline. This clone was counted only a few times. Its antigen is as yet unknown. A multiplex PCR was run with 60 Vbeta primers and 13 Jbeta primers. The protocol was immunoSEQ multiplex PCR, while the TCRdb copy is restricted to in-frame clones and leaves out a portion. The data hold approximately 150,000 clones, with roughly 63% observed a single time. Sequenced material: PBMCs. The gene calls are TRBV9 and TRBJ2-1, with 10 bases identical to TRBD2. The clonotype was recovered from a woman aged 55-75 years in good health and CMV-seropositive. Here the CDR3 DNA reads TGTGCCAGCAGCGACCGGACTAGCGGTTACTCCTACAATGAGCAGTTCTTC. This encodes CASSDRTSGYSYNEQFF.